The T cell receptor beta chain under discussion was sequenced for a study of tumor-infiltrating lymphocytes in primary liver carcinoma (dated by TCRdb to the late 2010s). In terms of the full investigation: Between late 2015 and March 2016, about 5 patients in China with histopathologically diagnosed primary liver carcinoma had their tumors surgically resected. The five patients, three men and two women aged 30 to 69 years, had hepatocellular carcinoma (four) or combined HCC and intrahepatic cholangiocarcinoma (one). Tumors of the five patients were stage T1-T3 N0M0 with maximum diameters of roughly 4.2 to 11 cm. Roughly 3.65 to 8 million productive TCRbeta reads were obtained per sample, and no significant difference in read depth was found between tissue types. The study combined TCRbeta repertoire sequencing, expression microarrays and whole-exome sequencing across five regions of each liver tumor, with adjacent normal tissue and blood. TCRbeta repertoire sequencing covered 35 or so specimens from 5 patients: around 25 tumor regions, 5 adjacent noncancerous liver tissues and 5 peripheral blood samples. Reproducibility between technical replicate repertoires was high, with correlation coefficients above 0.98 and mean shared-clone rates approximately 0.88. The investigation overall reported the following: Consistent with antigen-driven expansion, pairs of tumor regions showed higher repertoire overlap (mean about 36%) than either tumor-adjacent pairs (around 17%) or tumor-blood pairs (around 14%). The study included only five or six patients, and the authors note findings should be validated in a larger study. Bulk unsorted samples precluded comparing CD4+ and CD8+ T cell repertoires. A significantly larger repertoire fraction was made up by the top 250 clones in tumors than in blood (p = 0.039). Because only the TCR beta chain was sequenced and unpaired alpha chains were not captured, true repertoire diversity is likely underestimated.

A constant-region primer and ProtoScript II reverse transcriptase were used to reverse-transcribe TCRbeta-specific cDNA from 500 ng total RNA. The TCRbeta libraries were prepared through three rounds of nested multiplex PCR following a slightly modified ARM-PCR procedure. Each of the first two PCR rounds ran for about 10 cycles using multiplex TRBV1-TRBV30 forward primers together with a Cbeta reverse primer. A final 25-cycle PCR with Deep VentR polymerase added sample barcodes and Illumina adapters. Amplicons of 200-500 bp were gel-purified with a QIAquick gel extraction kit before sequencing. The TCRbeta amplicons were sequenced with 250-bp paired-end reads on an Illumina HiSeq 2500. The original pipeline was this. To recover full CDR3 sequences, reads were quality-trimmed using Trimmomatic v0.33 and paired reads were then merged using FLASH v1.2.11. MiGEC v1.2.1b assigned V, D and J germline segments to the rearranged TCRbeta sequences. Clonotype statistics and Shannon-Wiener diversity indices were calculated with VDJtools v1.0.0. Except for diversity analysis, only the 250 most abundant clonotypes of each sample were used in subsequent analyses to reduce sampling bias. TCRdb reprocessed the public reads (quality trimming at Q25 with fastp, clone calling with MiXCR) and kept in-frame beta chains. Rows merge per CDR3 protein into single entries with the most common DNA and genes. In this record, the V and J calls reflect TCRdb's handling and not the investigators' own analysis. The table for this sample lists 310,000 or so distinct CDR3 sequences; about 50% of them were counted only once. In total, the top ten clones hold 17% of the sample.

Concerning this clonotype: The specificity of this receptor is unknown. The junction departs from germline at one end; a sequencing error may be responsible.

Blood RNA was extracted from unsorted whole blood using TRIzol reagent, and germline DNA was obtained with the DNeasy Blood & Tissue kit. Patients had chronic HBV infection and were treatment-naive at sampling. Around 4 milliliters of peripheral blood were collected into K2EDTA tubes before surgery. The germline V gene supplies CDR1 SGHDT and CDR2 YYEEEE. The CDR3 numbers 17 residues from cysteine through phenylalanine. Just the 51-base CDR3 DNA is kept, in frame starting at base 1. The sequence was obtained from a woman aged 25-40 years with primary liver carcinoma and hepatitis B virus infection. Material: peripheral blood. Recombination linked TRBV5-6 to TRBJ2-3; TRBD1 is possibly the D segment (6 matching bases). The nucleotide sequence is TGTGCCAACAGCTTTCTTAGGTCCTACACAGGGTCAGATACGCAGTATTTT. Translation gives CANSFLRSYTGSDTQYF.